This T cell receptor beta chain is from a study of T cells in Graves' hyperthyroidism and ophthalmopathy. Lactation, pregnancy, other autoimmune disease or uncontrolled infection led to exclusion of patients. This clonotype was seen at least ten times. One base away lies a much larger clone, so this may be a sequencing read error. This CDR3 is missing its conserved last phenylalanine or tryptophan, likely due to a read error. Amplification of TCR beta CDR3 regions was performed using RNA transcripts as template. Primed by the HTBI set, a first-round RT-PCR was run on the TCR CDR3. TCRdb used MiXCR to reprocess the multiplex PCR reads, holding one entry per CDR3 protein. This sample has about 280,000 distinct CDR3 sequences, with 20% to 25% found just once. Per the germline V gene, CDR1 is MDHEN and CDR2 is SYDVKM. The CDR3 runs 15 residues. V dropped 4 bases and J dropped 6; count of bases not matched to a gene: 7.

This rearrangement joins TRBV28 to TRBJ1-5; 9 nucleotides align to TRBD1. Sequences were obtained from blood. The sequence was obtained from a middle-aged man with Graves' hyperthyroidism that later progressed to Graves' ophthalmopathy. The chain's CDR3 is CASSSRHRGLQPQHL. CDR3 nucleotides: TGTGCCAGCAGTTCCCGCCACAGGGGGCTTCAGCCCCAGCATCTT.